The clone carrying this TCR beta chain occurred a few times. Antigen unknown. This specimen belongs to a study of blood T cells in healthy people across ages. General study results and limits: In the absence of known donor CMV status, changes in expanded clonotypes were possibly confounded.

Germline assignment: CDR1 SGHTA and CDR2 FQGNSA. Germline trimming cut 1 base from V and 0 bases from J; bases unmatched to any gene: 7. The CDR3 is 17 residues long. PCR was performed a second time for roughly 7 to 11 cycles using a sample-barcoded 5' primer and a J-beta primer mix. TCRdb ran MiXCR on the 5' RACE reads and lists one entry per CDR3 protein. Of hundreds of thousands of distinct CDR3 sequences listed, about 45% are singletons. The J gene is TRBJ2-3, the V gene TRBV7-2, with 7 bases identical to TRBD2. The sample comprised blood. This receptor was obtained from an elderly man in good health. The CDR3 nucleotides are TGTGCCAGCAGCTTAGGGGTTGGCGGGGGAAGCACAGATACGCAGTATTTT. This encodes CASSLGVGGGSTDTQYF.